The clone carrying this TCR beta chain showed up many times. Its antigen is unidentified. This record comes from a study of T cell repertoires in cytomegalovirus infection. The wider study: Public TCR beta signatures marked donors with CMV infection and the matching HLA. Study-wide points: Across the ex vivo response, the dominant clonotypes were HLA-C-restricted CMV-specific TCR beta clonotypes. Pooled public TCR beta family frequency picked out CMV carriers with the relevant HLA.

V was trimmed by 4 bases and J by 0 bases, leaving 6 bases between them. The germline gives CDR1 SGHDN, CDR2 FVKESK. The CDR3 covers 13 residues. TCRdb itself ran the reads through MiXCR, one entry per CDR3 protein. The repertoire includes some 400,000 distinct CDR3 sequences, over 15% of them detected once, and 7.5% to 9% sits in the top ten. The sequenced sample consisted of PBMCs. This receptor was taken from a human donor in good health (CMV status not recorded). Some clones in this sample may be carry-over from other donors' samples. The chain joins TRBV14 to TRBJ1-1, with D unresolved. CDR3 bases: TGTGCCAGCAGCCGGCAGGTGAACACTGAAGCTTTCTTT. This codes for CASSRQVNTEAFF.